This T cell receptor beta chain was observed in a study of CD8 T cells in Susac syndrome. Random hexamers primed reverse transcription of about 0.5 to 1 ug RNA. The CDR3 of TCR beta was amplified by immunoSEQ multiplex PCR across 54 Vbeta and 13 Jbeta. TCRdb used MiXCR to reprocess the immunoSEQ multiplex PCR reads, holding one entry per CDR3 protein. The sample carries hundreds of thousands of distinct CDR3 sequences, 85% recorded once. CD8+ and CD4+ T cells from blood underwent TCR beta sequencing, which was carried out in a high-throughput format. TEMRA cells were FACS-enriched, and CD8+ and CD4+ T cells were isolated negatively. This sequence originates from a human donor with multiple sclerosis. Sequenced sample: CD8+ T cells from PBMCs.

CDR3 bases: TGTGCCAGCAGCGCGGACCTAGCGGGAGAAGATACGCAGTATTTT. Translating gives CASSADLAGEDTQYF. V usage is TRBV9 and J usage is TRBJ2-3; TRBD2 aligns across 10 bases. Germline assignment: CDR1 SGDLS and CDR2 YYNGEE. This CDR3 comprises 15 residues. V gave up 3 bases and J gave up 5 bases; unmatched junction bases: 6.